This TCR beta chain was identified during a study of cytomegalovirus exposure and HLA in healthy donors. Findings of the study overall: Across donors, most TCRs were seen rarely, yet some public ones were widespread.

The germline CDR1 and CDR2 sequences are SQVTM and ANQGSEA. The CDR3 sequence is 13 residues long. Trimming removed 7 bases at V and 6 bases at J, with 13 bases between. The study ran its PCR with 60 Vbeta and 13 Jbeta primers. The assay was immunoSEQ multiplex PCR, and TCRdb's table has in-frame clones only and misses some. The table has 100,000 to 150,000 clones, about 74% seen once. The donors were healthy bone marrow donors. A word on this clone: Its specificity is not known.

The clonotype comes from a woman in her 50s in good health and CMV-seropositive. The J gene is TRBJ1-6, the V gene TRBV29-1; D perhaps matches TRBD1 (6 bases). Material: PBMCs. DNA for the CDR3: TGCAGCGCCCGGACAGCGCCTAATTCACCCCTCCACTTT. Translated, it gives CSARTAPNSPLHF.